This T cell receptor (beta chain) was sequenced for a study of blood T cell repertoires in COVID-19. In the study overall: Both acute and convalescent COVID-19 samples were obtained from the United States, Italy and Spain.

In the study's own analysis: The authors estimated nucleated cell counts from reference gene primer amplification. TCRdb's table, derived via immunoSEQ multiplex PCR, lists solely in-frame clones and lacks some. The D gene and trimming were derived from the DNA, and the V and J assignments and clone size from that table. Of more than 140,000 clones listed, approximately 80% are singletons. In this sample, this clone turned up a few times. Trimming took 2 bases from V and 1 from J, leaving 9 bases between them. Germline-derived CDR1 and CDR2 are SGDLS and YYNGEE. This CDR3 spans 14 amino acids. The TCR comes from a human donor in a cohort sampled during active COVID-19. Sequenced input: peripheral blood. The rearrangement links TRBV9 to TRBJ2-5; possible D gene TRBD1, 6 bases. CDR3 residues: CASSVQGFQETQYF. The CDR3, as DNA: TGTGCCAGCAGCGTTCAGGGGTTCCAAGAGACCCAGTACTTC.